The 18 T cell receptor beta chains in this list originate from one sample, sequenced in a study of blood T cell repertoires in COVID-19. The method was immunoSEQ multiplex PCR; TCRdb's version includes in-frame clones alone and lacks a portion of them. The table shows under 200,000 clones, with around 82% occurring only once. The source material was PBMCs or T cells enriched from blood (not recorded which). These TCRs come from a woman aged 55-69 years with acute COVID-19.

This rearrangement joins TRBV10-1 to TRBJ2-1; D is possibly TRBD1 (6 bases). V was shortened by 5 bases and J by 6 bases, with 11 bases between the two germline ends. CDR3 length: 13 amino acids. Germline V gives CDR1 WNHNN, CDR2 SYGVQD (reference sequence). The CDR3 reads CASSMGQSNEQFF. The CDR3 DNA follows: TGCGCCAGCAGTATGGGACAAAGCAATGAGCAGTTCTTC.

The chain uses TRBV5-1 and TRBJ2-7; 8 bases map to TRBD2. Germline V gene lookup returns CDR1 SGHRS and CDR2 YFSETQ. This CDR3 spans 18 amino acids. The V and J ends lost 1 base and 4 bases, in that order; junction bases with no gene match: 16. The CDR3 protein is CASSLQVVAGINTYEQYF. The CDR3 DNA reads TGCGCCAGCAGCTTGCAGGTAGTAGCGGGAATTAATACGTACGAGCAGTACTTC. The entire variable domain, with the rest obtained from reference TRBV5-1 and TRBJ2-7, is as follows: KAGVTQTPRYLIKTRGQQVTLSCSPISGHRSVSWYQQTPGQGLQFLFEYFSETQRNKGNFPGRFSGRQFSNSRSEMNVSTLELGDSALYLCASSLQVVAGINTYEQYFGPGTRLTVT.

The V and J genes are TRBV9 and TRBJ1-2, with 10 bases aligning to TRBD1. V lost 7 bases and J lost 8; bases outside the gene matches: 11. The germline V gene has CDR1 SGDLS and CDR2 YYNGEE. This CDR3 has 14 amino acids. The DNA for the CDR3 is TGTGCCAGCGGACAAGGGACAGGGGATTACGGCTACACCTTC. Its translation is CASGQGTGDYGYTF.

This clone occurred a few times. The chain has TRBV2 and TRBJ2-2, with TRBD2 matching 9 bases. Germline V gene sequence: CDR1 SNHLY, CDR2 FYNNEI. The CDR3 is 14 residues long. V shed 8 bases and J 4 bases; nucleotides not matched to a gene: 5. DNA of the CDR3: TGTGCCAGCCGACTAGCGGAGCTCACCGGGGAGCTGTTTTTT. Its protein product is CASRLAELTGELFF.

The chain carries TRBV7-9 and TRBJ1-3, with 7 bases that match TRBD1. CDR3 length: 14 amino acids. Germline CDR1 and CDR2: SEHNR and FQNEAQ (reference sequence). With 5 bases clipped from V and 4 bases from J, the junction kept 5 bases outside the gene matches. The CDR3 bases are TGTGCCAGCAGCCCAGGGGGGATGGGAAACACCATATATTTT. Amino acids: CASSPGGMGNTIYF.

The rearrangement joins TRBV3-1 (or the pseudogene TRBV3-2) to TRBJ2-7; no firm D call. Germline-derived CDR1 and CDR2 are LGHDT and YNNKEL (reference sequence). This CDR3 comprises 12 residues. Trimming cost V 4 bases and J 0 bases, with 4 bases left between them. The CDR3 loop is CASSPSSYEQYF. The CDR3 DNA reads TGTGCCAGCAGCCCCTCCTCCTACGAGCAGTACTTC.

This chain connects TRBV28 to TRBJ1-5, with D unresolved. Trimming took off 2 bases at V and 5 bases at J, with 10 bases between the two ends. The germline V gene encodes CDR1 MDHEN and CDR2 SYDVKM. The length of the CDR3 is 14 residues. This chain's CDR3 is CASSLVQKDQPQHF. In DNA, the CDR3 is TGTGCCAGCAGTTTAGTACAGAAGGATCAGCCCCAGCATTTT. Variable domain in full (rest from reference TRBV28 and TRBJ1-5): DVKVTQSSRYLVKRTGEKVFLECVQDMDHENMFWYRQDPGLGLRLIYFSYDVKMKEKGDIPEGYSVSREKKERFSLILESASTNQTSMYLCASSLVQKDQPQHFGDGTRLSIL.

The genes are TRBV28 and TRBJ1-3; D is perhaps TRBD1 (5 bases). With 7 bases removed from V and 3 bases from J, the gap between germline ends came to 19 bases. CDR3 length: 16 amino acids. Germline V lookup: CDR1 MDHEN, CDR2 SYDVKM. CDR3 region: CASTGGGPFFGNTIYF. The DNA for the CDR3 is TGTGCCAGCACCGGGGGGGGTCCGTTCTTTGGAAACACCATATATTTT.

The V call is TRBV19, the J call TRBJ1-2; TRBD1 agrees at 9 bases. In germline, CDR1 is LNHDA, CDR2 SQIVND (reference sequence). V shed 7 bases, J shed 4 bases, and the junction held 7 bases outside the gene matches. CDR3 length: 14 amino acids. CDR3 sequence (DNA): TGTGCCAGTAAACCGGACAGGGGTGGCTATGGCTACACCTTC. Its protein is CASKPDRGGYGYTF.

The V and J genes are TRBV19 and TRBJ2-3; a weak D match, TRBD2 (6 bases). Trimming took 10 bases from V and 3 from J, leaving 14 bases between them. Germline V gene sequence: CDR1 LNHDA, CDR2 SQIVND (reference sequence). The CDR3 sequence is 13 residues long. As DNA, the CDR3 is TGTGCCACCACGAATGCGGGGACAGATACGCAGTATTTT. This codes for CATTNAGTDTQYF.

This rearrangement joins TRBV6-2 or TRBV6-3 to TRBJ2-1; 11 nucleotides line up with TRBD1. The CDR3 sequence is 17 residues long. Trimming cost V 0 bases and J 1 base; bases outside gene matches: 2. Germline V CDR1 and CDR2: MNHEY, SVGEGT. CDR3 nucleotides: TGTGCCAGCAGTTACTCGGGACAGGGGGGTTCCTACAATGAGCAGTTCTTC. Protein: CASSYSGQGGSYNEQFF.

This clone is a singleton in its sample. The chain employs TRBV24-1 and TRBJ1-2; D uncertain. Germline V CDR1 and CDR2: KGHDR, SFDVKD. The CDR3 has 12 residues. V lost 2 bases to trimming and J lost 4 bases, with 4 bases between them. CDR3 in DNA: TGTGCCACCAGTGATTACAGCTATGGCTACACCTTC. It yields the protein CATSDYSYGYTF.

The chain is built from TRBV18 and TRBJ1-1; 8 bases agree with TRBD1. V lost 3 bases and J lost 1; bases outside the gene matches: 4. Germline CDR1 and CDR2: KGHSH and LQKENI. This CDR3 comprises 15 residues. The CDR3 nucleotides are TGTGCCAGCTCACCGTTCGGGACAGGGAACACTGAAGCTTTCTTT. Residues: CASSPFGTGNTEAFF.

The gene calls are TRBV4-2 and TRBJ2-7, with 11 bases identical to TRBD2. The CDR3 covers 17 residues. Trimming removed 3 bases from V and 3 bases from J; junction bases left unmatched: 10. Germline V gene lookup returns CDR1 LGHNA and CDR2 YNFKEQ. Written as DNA, the CDR3 is TGTGCCAGCAGCCATCAGTTAGAGACTAGCGGGAACTACGAGCAGTACTTC. As protein: CASSHQLETSGNYEQYF.

The rearrangement links TRBV5-8 to TRBJ2-3, with TRBD2 matching 10 bases. The germline CDR1 and CDR2 sequences are SGHTS and YDEGEE. The J segment lost 5 bases and the V segment lost 0 bases, leaving 12 bases of the junction unmatched. The CDR3 extends over 18 amino acids. The CDR3, as DNA: TGTGCCAGCAGCTTGGCCCGGCTAGCGGGAGCCCGGGGAGATACGCAGTATTTT. Encoded protein: CASSLARLAGARGDTQYF. The entire variable domain, with the rest obtained from reference TRBV5-8 and TRBJ2-3, is as follows: EAGVTQSPTHLIKTRGQQATLRCSPISGHTSVYWYQQALGLGLQFLLWYDEGEERNRGNFPPRFSGRQFPNYSSELNVNALELEDSALYLCASSLARLAGARGDTQYFGPGTRLTVL.

The chain has TRBV9 and TRBJ2-7; a weak D match, TRBD2 (6 bases). There are 14 residues in the CDR3. Germline V lookup: CDR1 SGDLS, CDR2 YYNGEE. Trimming cost V 0 bases and J 3 bases, with 10 bases left between them. CDR3 DNA sequence: TGTGCCAGCAGCGTAGGGGCTAGCGACTACGAGCAGTACTTC. Its protein is CASSVGASDYEQYF.

The genes are TRBV19 and TRBJ1-6, with 9 bases matching TRBD1. After removal of 0 bases from V and 6 bases from J, the junction contained 3 bases not matched to a gene. This CDR3 has 16 amino acids. Germline CDR1 LNHDA, CDR2 SQIVND (reference sequence). The CDR3 sequence is CASSIDGTGLNSPLHF. The DNA for the CDR3 is TGTGCCAGTAGTATAGATGGGACAGGGCTTAATTCACCCCTCCACTTT.

The CDR3 reads CASSSVYGYTF. Written as DNA, the CDR3 is TGTGCCAGCAGCTCAGTCTATGGCTACACCTTC. This chain connects TRBV7-9 to TRBJ1-2; D not certain. The germline V gene encodes CDR1 SEHNR and CDR2 FQNEAQ (reference sequence). CDR3 length: 11 amino acids. The V and J ends lost 4 bases and 4 bases respectively, with 4 bases between them.